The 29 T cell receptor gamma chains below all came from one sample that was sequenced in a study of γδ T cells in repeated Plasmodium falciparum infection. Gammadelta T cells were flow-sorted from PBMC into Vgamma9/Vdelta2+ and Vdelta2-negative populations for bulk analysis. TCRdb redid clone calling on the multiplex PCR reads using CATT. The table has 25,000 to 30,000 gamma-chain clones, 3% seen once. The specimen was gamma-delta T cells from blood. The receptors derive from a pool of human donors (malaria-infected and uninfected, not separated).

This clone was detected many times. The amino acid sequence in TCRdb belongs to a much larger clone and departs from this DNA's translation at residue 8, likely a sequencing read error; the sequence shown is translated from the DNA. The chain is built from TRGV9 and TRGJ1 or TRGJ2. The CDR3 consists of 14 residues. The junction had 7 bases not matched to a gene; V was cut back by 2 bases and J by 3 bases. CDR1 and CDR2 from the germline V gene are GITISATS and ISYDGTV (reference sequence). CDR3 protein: CALWEAQRYYKKLF. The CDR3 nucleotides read TGTGCCTTGTGGGAGGCGCAGCGTTATTATAAGAAACTCTTT.

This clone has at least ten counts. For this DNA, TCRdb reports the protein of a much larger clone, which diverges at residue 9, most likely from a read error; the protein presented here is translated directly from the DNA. The CDR3 loop reads CATWTRNYCKKLF. CDR3 coding DNA: TGTGCCACCTGGACCAGGAATTATTGTAAGAAACTCTTT. The chain links TRGV5 to TRGJ1 or TRGJ2. The J gene, absent from TCRdb, was called here by matching the DNA to germline. The CDR3 runs to 13 residues. The germline V gene encodes CDR1 VINAFY and CDR2 YDVSNSKD.

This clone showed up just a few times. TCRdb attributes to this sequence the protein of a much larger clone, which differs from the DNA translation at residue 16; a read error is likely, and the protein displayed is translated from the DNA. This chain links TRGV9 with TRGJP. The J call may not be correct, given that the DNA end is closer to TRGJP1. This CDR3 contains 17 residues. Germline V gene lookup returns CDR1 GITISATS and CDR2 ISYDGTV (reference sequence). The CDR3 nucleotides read TGTGCCTTGTGGGAGGTGGGGGGAGAGTTGGGCAAAAAAATCAAGATATTT. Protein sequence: CALWEVGGELGKKIKIF.

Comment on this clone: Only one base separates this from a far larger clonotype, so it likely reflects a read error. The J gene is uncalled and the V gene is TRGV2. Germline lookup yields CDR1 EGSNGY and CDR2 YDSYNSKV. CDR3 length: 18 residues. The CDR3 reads CATWDGPPRRENYYKKLF. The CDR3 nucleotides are TGTGCCACCTGGGACGGGCCCCCACGCCGTGAGAATTATTATAAAAAACTCTTT.

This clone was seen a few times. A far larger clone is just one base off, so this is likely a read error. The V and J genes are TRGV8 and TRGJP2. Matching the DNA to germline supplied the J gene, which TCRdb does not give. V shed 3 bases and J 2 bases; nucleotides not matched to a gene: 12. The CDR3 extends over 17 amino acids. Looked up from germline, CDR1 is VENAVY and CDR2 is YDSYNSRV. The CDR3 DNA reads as TGTGCCACCTGGGATTTTTCGGGTAGAAGTAGTGATTGGATCAAGACGTTT. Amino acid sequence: CATWDFSGRSSDWIKTF.

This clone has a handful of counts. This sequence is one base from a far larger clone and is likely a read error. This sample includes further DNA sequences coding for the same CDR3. The CDR3 is CATWDRQNYKKLF. CDR3 nucleotide sequence: TGTGCCACTTGGGACAGGCAGAATTATAAGAAACTCTTT. This chain connects TRGV3 to TRGJ1 or TRGJ2. TCRdb leaves out the J gene; it was filled in here by matching the DNA to germline. The CDR3 totals 13 residues. Germline V gene sequence: CDR1 VTNTFY, CDR2 YDVSTARD (reference sequence).

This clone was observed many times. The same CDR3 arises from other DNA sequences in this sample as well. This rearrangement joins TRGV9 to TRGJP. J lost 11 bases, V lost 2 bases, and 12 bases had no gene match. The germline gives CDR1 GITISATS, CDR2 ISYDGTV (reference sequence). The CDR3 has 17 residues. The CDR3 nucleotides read TGTGCCTTGTGGGAGGCCACCCAGGAGATGGGCAAAAAAATCAAGGTATTT. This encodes CALWEATQEMGKKIKVF.

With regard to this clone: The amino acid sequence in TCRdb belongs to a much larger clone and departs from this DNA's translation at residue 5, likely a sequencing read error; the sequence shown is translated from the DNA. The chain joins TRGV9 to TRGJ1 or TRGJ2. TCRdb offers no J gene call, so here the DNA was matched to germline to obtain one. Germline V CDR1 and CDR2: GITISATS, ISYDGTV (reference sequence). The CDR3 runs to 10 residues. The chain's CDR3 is CALWKVGKLF. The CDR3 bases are TGTGCCTTGTGGAAGGTGGGGAAACTCTTT.

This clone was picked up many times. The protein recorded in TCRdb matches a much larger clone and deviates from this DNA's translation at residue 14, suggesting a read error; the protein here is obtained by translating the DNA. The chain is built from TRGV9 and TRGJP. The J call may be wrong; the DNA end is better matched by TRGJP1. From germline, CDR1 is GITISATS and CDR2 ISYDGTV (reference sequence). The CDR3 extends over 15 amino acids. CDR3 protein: CALWEVELGKKIKIF. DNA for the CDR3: TGTGCCTTGTGGGAGGTTGAGTTGGGCAAAAAAATCAAGATATTT.

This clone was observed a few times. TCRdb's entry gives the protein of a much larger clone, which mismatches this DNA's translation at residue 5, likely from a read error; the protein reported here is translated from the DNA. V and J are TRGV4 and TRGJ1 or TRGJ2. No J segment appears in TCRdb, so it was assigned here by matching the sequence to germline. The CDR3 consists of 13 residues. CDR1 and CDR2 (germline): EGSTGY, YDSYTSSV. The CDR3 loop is CATWAGRLYKKLF. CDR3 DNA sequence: TGTGCCACCTGGGCTGGGCGGCTTTATAAGAAACTCTTT.

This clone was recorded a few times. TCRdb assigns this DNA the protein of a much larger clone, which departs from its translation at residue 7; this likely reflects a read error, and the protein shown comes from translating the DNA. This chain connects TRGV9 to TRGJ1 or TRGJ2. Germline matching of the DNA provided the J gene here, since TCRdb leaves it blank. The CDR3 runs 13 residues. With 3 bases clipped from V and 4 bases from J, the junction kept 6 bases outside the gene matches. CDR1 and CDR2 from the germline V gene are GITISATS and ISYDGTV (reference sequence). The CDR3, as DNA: TGTGCCTTGTGGGAGCCAGCCTATTATAAGAAACTCTTT. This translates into CALWEPAYYKKLF.

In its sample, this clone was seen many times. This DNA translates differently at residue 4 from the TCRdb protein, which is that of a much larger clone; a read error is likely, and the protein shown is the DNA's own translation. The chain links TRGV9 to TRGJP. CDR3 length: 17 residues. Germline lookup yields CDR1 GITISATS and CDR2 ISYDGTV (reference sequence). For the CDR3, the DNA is TGTGCCTTGCGGGAGGTCCTCCAAGAGTTGGGCAAAAAAATCAAGGTATTT. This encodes CALREVLQELGKKIKVF.

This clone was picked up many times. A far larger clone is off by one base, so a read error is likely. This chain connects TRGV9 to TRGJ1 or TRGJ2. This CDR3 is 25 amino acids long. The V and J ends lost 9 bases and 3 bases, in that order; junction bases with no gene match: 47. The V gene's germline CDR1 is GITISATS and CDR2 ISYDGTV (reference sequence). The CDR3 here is CALDSVRGLLPCNKFEHGAYYKKLF. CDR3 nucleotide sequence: TGTGCCTTGGATTCTGTGCGGGGCTTGTTACCTTGTAATAAGTTCGAACATGGTGCTTATTATAAGAAACTCTTT.

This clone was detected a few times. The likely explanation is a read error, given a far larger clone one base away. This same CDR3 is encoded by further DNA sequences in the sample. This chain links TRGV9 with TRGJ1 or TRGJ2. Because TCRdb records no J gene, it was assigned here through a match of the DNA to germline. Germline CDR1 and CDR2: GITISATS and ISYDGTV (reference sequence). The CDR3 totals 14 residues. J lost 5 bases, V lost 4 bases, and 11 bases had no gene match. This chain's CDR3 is CALWEVFDDYKKLF. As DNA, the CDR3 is TGTGCCTTGTGGGAAGTGTTCGACGATTATAAGAAACTCTTT.

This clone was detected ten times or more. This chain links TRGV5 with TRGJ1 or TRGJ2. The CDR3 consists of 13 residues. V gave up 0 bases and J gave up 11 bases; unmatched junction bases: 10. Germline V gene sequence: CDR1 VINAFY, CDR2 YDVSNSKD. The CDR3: CATWDRPRVQKLF. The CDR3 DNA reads TGTGCCACCTGGGACAGGCCAAGAGTTCAGAAACTCTTT.

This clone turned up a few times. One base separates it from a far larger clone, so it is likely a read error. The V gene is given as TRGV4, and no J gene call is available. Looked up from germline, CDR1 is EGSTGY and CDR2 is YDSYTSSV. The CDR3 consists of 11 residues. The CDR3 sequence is CATWARGGKLF. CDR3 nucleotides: TGTGCCACCTGGGCCAGGGGTGGGAAGCTCTTT.

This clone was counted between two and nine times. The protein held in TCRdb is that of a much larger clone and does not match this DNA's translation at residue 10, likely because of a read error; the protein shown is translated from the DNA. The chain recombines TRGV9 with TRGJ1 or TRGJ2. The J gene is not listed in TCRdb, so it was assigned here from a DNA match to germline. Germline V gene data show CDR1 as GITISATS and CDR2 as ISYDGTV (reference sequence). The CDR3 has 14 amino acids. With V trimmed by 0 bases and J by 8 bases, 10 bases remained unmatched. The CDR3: CALWEVFDDDKKLF. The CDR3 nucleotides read TGTGCCTTGTGGGAGGTGTTCGACGATGATAAGAAACTCTTT.

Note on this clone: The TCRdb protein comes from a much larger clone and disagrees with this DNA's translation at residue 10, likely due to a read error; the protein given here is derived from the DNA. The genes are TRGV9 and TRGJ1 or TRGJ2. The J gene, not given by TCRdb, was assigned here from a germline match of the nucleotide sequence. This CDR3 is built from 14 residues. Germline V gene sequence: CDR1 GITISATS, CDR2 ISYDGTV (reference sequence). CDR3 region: CALWEGCRYHKKLF. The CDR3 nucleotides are TGTGCCTTGTGGGAGGGCTGTCGTTATCATAAGAAACTCTTT.

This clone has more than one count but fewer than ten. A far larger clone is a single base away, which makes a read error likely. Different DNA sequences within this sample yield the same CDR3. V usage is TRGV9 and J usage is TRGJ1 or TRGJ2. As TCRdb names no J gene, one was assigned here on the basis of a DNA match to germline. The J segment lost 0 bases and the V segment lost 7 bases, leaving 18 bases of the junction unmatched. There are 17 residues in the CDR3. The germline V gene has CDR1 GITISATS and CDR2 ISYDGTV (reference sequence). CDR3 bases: TGTGCCTTGTGTCTCCACAATCGACAACCGAATTATTATAAGAAACTCTTT. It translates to CALCLHNRQPNYYKKLF.

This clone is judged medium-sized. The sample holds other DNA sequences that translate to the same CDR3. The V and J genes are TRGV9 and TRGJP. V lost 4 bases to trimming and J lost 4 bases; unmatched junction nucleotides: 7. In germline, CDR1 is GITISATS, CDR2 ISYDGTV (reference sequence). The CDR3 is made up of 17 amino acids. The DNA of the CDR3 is TGTGCCTTGTGGGACCATGATCAAGAGTTGGGCAAAAAAATCAAGGTATTT. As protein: CALWDHDQELGKKIKVF.

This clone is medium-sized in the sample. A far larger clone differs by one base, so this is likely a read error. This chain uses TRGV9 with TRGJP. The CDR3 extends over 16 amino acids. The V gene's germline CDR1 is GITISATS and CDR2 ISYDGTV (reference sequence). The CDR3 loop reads CALWEVKELGKKVKVF. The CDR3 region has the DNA TGTGCCTTGTGGGAGGTGAAAGAGTTGGGCAAAAAAGTCAAGGTATTT.

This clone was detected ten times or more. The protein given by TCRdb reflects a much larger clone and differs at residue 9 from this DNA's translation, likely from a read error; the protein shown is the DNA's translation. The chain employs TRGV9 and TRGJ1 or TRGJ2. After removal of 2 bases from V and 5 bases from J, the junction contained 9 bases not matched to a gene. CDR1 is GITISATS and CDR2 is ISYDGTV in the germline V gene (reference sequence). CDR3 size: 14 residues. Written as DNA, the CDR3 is TGTGCCTTGTGGGAGGGGGCTAGTCATTATAAGAAACTCTTT. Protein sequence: CALWEGASHYKKLF.

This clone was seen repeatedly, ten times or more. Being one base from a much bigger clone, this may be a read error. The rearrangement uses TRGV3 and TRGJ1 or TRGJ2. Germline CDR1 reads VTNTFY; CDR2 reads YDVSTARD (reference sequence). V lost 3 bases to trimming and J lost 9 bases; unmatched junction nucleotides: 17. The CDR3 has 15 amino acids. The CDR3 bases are TGTGCCACCTGGGACGGGCCTCCCTTATGTGGTAAGAAACTCTTT. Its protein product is CATWDGPPLCGKKLF.

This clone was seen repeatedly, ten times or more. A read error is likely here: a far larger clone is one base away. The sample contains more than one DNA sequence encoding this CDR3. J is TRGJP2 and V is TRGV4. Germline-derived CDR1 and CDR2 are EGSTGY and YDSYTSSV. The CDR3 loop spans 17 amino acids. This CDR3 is CATWDGLVGEGDWIKTF. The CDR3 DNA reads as TGTGCCACCTGGGACGGCCTTGTGGGAGAGGGTGATTGGATCAAGACATTT.

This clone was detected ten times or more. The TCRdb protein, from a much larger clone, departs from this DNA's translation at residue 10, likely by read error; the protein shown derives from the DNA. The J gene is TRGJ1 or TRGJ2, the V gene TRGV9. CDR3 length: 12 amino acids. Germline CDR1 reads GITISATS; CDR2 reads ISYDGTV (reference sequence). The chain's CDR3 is CALWEVHYKELF. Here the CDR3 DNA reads TGTGCCTTGTGGGAGGTGCATTATAAGGAACTCTTT.

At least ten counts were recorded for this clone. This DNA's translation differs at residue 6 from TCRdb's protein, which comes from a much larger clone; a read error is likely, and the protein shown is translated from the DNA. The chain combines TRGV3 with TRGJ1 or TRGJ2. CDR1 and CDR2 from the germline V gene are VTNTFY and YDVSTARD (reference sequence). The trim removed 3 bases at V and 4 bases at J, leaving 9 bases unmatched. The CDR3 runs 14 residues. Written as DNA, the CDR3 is TGTGCCACCTGGGACGGGCCAGAATATTATAAGAAACTCTTT. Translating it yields CATWDGPEYYKKLF.

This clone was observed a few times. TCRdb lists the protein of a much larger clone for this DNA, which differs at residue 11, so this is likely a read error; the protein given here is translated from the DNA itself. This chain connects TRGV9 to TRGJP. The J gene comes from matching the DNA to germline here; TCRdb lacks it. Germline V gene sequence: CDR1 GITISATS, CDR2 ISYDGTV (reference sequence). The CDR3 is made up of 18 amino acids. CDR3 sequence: CALWEVVGKESGKKIKVF. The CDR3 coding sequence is TGTGCCTTGTGGGAGGTGGTGGGAAAAGAGTCGGGCAAAAAAATCAAGGTATTT.

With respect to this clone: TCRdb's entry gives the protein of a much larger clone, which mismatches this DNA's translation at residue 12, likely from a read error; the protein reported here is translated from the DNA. In DNA form, the CDR3 reads TGTGCCTTGTGGGAGGGATATACCACTGGTTGGCTCAAGATATTT. Protein sequence: CALWEGYTTGWLKIF. J is TRGJP1 and V is TRGV9. TCRdb supplies no J gene; here it was assigned by aligning the nucleotide sequence to germline. The germline V gene encodes CDR1 GITISATS and CDR2 ISYDGTV (reference sequence). The CDR3 runs 15 residues.

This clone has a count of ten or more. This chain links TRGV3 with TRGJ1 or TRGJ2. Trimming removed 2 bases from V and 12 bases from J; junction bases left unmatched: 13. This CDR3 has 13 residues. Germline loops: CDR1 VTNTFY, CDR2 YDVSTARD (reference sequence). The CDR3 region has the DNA TGTGCCACCTGGGACAAGGGTGTACCTGGGAAACTCTTT. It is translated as CATWDKGVPGKLF.